A single sample is the source of the 22 T cell receptor beta chains below, sequenced in a study of T-cell reconstitution after alpha-beta-depleted transplantation in children. As it was prepared, the TCRbeta library received unique molecular identifiers. TCRdb reprocessed the PCR reads via MiXCR and lists one record per CDR3 protein. This sample yields some 550,000 distinct CDR3 sequences, of which around 19% are seen a single time; 3.3% belongs to the top ten. Source: PBMCs from the stem cell graft donor, taken from the stem cell graft. These TCRs come from a human donor who donated a stem cell graft to a child with acute lymphoblastic leukemia.

The V and J genes are TRBV7-6 and TRBJ2-7; D gene uncertain. The CDR3 contains 13 residues. Trimming shortened V by 7 bases and J by 1 base, and 11 bases separated the two germline ends. In germline, CDR1 is SGHVS, CDR2 FNYEAQ. CDR3 coding DNA: TGTGCCAGCACCACATCCCCATCCTACGAGCAGTACTTC. Its protein product is CASTTSPSYEQYF.

This rearrangement joins TRBV6-5 to TRBJ2-5, with 8 bases aligning to TRBD1. The germline V gene encodes CDR1 MNHEY and CDR2 SVGAGI. The CDR3 has 15 residues. Trimming took 0 bases from V and 2 from J; bases not matched to a gene: 2. Written as DNA, the CDR3 is TGTGCCAGCAGTTACTCGAACAGGGGGCAAGAGACCCAGTACTTC. Translating gives CASSYSNRGQETQYF.

This clonotype has a single count. The chain recombines TRBV7-6 with TRBJ2-3; D is unclear. The CDR3 totals 13 residues. Germline V gene sequence: CDR1 SGHVS, CDR2 FNYEAQ. Trimming took 2 bases from V and 4 from J, leaving 7 bases between them. CDR3 coding DNA: TGTGCCAGCAGCTTATTTAAGGCAGATACGCAGTATTTT. It yields the protein CASSLFKADTQYF. The full variable domain, rest sourced from reference TRBV7-6 and TRBJ2-3, is GAGVSQSPRYKVTKRGQDVALRCDPISGHVSLYWYRQALGQGPEFLTYFNYEAQQDKSGLPNDRFSAERPEGSISTLTIQRTEQRDSAMYRCASSLFKADTQYFGPGTRLTVL.

This clonotype was counted between two and nine times. A much more abundant neighbour one base away suggests this may be a read error. The chain is built from TRBV29-1 and TRBJ2-6; D perhaps matches TRBD1 (5 bases). CDR1 is SQVTM, CDR2 ANQGSEA, per germline. The CDR3 runs to 15 residues. CDR3 DNA: TGCAGCGTAAGGACGCAGGGCACTGGGGCCAACGGCCTGACTTTC. It is translated as CSVRTQGTGANGLTF.

The chain couples TRBV11-2 to TRBJ1-2; 10 bases line up with TRBD1. V lost 3 bases, J lost 8 bases, and 6 bases stayed unmatched. Germline CDR1 is SGHAT and CDR2 is FQNNGV. The CDR3 has 14 amino acids. This chain's CDR3 is CASSLAGTGVGYTF. CDR3 bases: TGTGCCAGCAGCTTGGCCGGGACAGGGGTGGGCTACACCTTC. The full variable domain, with the rest looked up from reference TRBV11-2 and TRBJ1-2, is EAGVAQSPRYKIIEKRQSVAFWCNPISGHATLYWYQQILGQGPKLLIQFQNNGVVDDSQLPKDRFSAERLKGVDSTLKIQPAKLEDSAVYLCASSLAGTGVGYTFGSGTRLTVV.

This clonotype was seen a few times. The chain couples TRBV12-3 or TRBV12-4 to TRBJ1-1, with 7 positions matching TRBD1. Trimming cost V 5 bases and J 11 bases; bases outside gene matches: 8. The CDR3 runs to 12 residues. CDR3 nucleotides: TGTGCCAGCAGTGTAGACAGGGTGGGGGCTTTCTTT. Residues: CASSVDRVGAFF.

The CDR3 protein is CASSRGGHTGELFF. CDR3 sequence (DNA): TGTGCCAGCAGCCGGGGGGGGCACACCGGGGAGCTGTTTTTT. The chain links TRBV7-3 to TRBJ2-2; 8 bases agree with TRBD2. Germline V gene lookup returns CDR1 SGHTA and CDR2 FQGTGA. Losses at the gene ends were 5 bases for V and 3 bases for J; bases not matched to a gene: 2. The CDR3 runs 14 residues.

This rearrangement joins TRBV27 to TRBJ2-3; TRBD1 agrees at 7 bases. The CDR3 spans 15 residues. V lost 3 bases and J lost 2; bases outside the gene matches: 5. Germline V gene lookup returns CDR1 MNHEY and CDR2 SMNVEV (reference sequence). CDR3 loop: CASSLRDRTTDTQYF. DNA of the CDR3: TGTGCCAGCAGTTTGAGGGACAGAACCACAGATACGCAGTATTTT.

The gene calls are TRBV7-8 and TRBJ2-7, with D possibly being TRBD2 (6 bases). The V gene's germline CDR1 is SGHVS and CDR2 FQNEAQ. The length of the CDR3 is 13 residues. The V end was cut by 4 bases, the J end by 2 bases, with 9 bases between. The CDR3 sequence is CASSSGTPYEQYF. The CDR3, as DNA: TGTGCCAGCAGCTCCGGGACTCCCTACGAGCAGTACTTC.

The chain joins TRBV7-2 to TRBJ2-3, with D possibly TRBD2 on 6 matching bases. The CDR3 runs 15 residues. The V end lost 1 base, the J end lost 1 base, and 9 bases lay between the germline ends. Germline CDR1 is SGHTA and CDR2 is FQGNSA. CDR3 in DNA: TGTGCCAGCAGCTTAGTCGCTAGCGGCACAGATACGCAGTATTTT. It yields the protein CASSLVASGTDTQYF.

This sequence joins TRBV20-1 and TRBJ2-1; no definite D call. The CDR3 totals 14 residues. Deletions cut 0 bases from V and 7 bases from J, with 13 bases between. CDR1 is DFQATT and CDR2 is SNEGSKA in the germline V gene (reference sequence). CDR3 residues: CSARDEPPRNEQFF. For the CDR3, the DNA is TGCAGTGCTAGAGATGAGCCTCCCAGGAATGAGCAGTTCTTC.

The rearrangement uses TRBV12-3 or TRBV12-4 and TRBJ2-3, with 9 bases matching TRBD1. V lost 5 bases to trimming and J lost 4 bases; unmatched junction nucleotides: 10. There are 16 residues in the CDR3. The CDR3: CASSGTGPGTADTQYF. DNA for the CDR3: TGTGCCAGCAGTGGGACAGGGCCAGGTACCGCAGATACGCAGTATTTT.

There are a few counts of this clonotype. V gene TRBV10-3 combines with J gene TRBJ2-1; a weak D match, TRBD1 (5 bases). The CDR3 runs 14 residues. Between the trimmed V and J ends, which lost 10 bases and 2 bases, there was a span of 15 bases. CDR1 is ENHRY, CDR2 SYGVKD, per germline. This chain's CDR3 is CATYGGAPYNEQFF. The CDR3 DNA follows: TGTGCCACCTACGGTGGGGCCCCCTACAATGAGCAGTTCTTC.

The rearrangement uses TRBV18 and TRBJ1-1; 8 bases are a match to TRBD1. Losses at the gene ends were 0 bases for V and 8 bases for J; bases not matched to a gene: 8. Germline CDR1 KGHSH, CDR2 LQKENI. This CDR3 has 15 residues. The DNA for the CDR3 is TGTGCCAGCTCACCACCGCAGGGGGCGAAGGAGGAAGCTTTCTTT. Amino acids: CASSPPQGAKEEAFF.

This clonotype was seen a few times. The chain combines TRBV7-3 with TRBJ2-1, with D tentatively TRBD1 or TRBD2 (5 bases each). CDR1 is SGHTA and CDR2 is FQGTGA in the germline V gene. This CDR3 has 17 amino acids. V was trimmed by 2 bases and J by 0 bases, leaving 14 bases between them. This CDR3 reads CASSLRGAPSSYNEQFF. CDR3 nucleotide sequence: TGTGCCAGCAGCTTACGAGGGGCCCCCAGCTCCTACAATGAGCAGTTCTTC.

This clonotype showed up just a few times. V usage is TRBV20-1 and J usage is TRBJ2-7; unclear D gene. V lost 3 bases, J lost 2 bases, and 14 bases lay in between. The germline V gene has CDR1 DFQATT and CDR2 SNEGSKA (reference sequence). The CDR3 consists of 14 residues. CDR3 in DNA: TGCAGTGCTAGGCCCCCCAGAACCGCCTACGAGCAGTACTTC. Protein product: CSARPPRTAYEQYF.

This clonotype was detected only a few times. The chain combines TRBV27 with TRBJ2-5; perhaps D is TRBD1 or TRBD2 (5 bases each). Germline CDR1 reads MNHEY; CDR2 reads SMNVEV (reference sequence). V lost 5 bases and J lost 6, with 16 bases in between. The CDR3 spans 14 residues. This chain's CDR3 is CASSRRTPPKTQYF. The CDR3 coding sequence is TGTGCCAGCAGTAGGAGGACACCCCCGAAGACCCAGTACTTC.

The CDR3: CASSQFGAGGYNEQFF. CDR3 DNA: TGTGCCAGCAGCCAATTTGGTGCGGGAGGGTACAATGAGCAGTTCTTC. The chain couples TRBV3-1 to TRBJ2-1, with TRBD2 matching over 9 bases. CDR1 is LGHDT, CDR2 YNNKEL, per germline (reference sequence). Unmatched junction bases numbered 6, after V lost 2 bases and J lost 4 bases. The CDR3 loop spans 16 amino acids.

This clonotype was recorded a few times. The chain couples TRBV3-1 to TRBJ1-1; no reliable D call. The V and J ends lost 4 bases and 0 bases respectively, with 15 bases between them. From germline, CDR1 is LGHDT and CDR2 YNNKEL (reference sequence). The CDR3 covers 16 residues. The CDR3, as DNA: TGTGCCAGCAGCCCGAAAGGAAGGCTACTGAACACTGAAGCTTTCTTT. It yields the protein CASSPKGRLLNTEAFF.

The rearrangement links TRBV27 to TRBJ2-3; TRBD2 aligns across 12 bases. V was pared by 5 bases and J by 6 bases, with 9 bases of the junction left unmatched. Looked up from germline, CDR1 is MNHEY and CDR2 is SMNVEV (reference sequence). This CDR3 contains 16 residues. CDR3 region: CASSPLAGGQRDTQYF. CDR3 coding DNA: TGTGCCAGCAGTCCTCTAGCGGGAGGGCAACGGGATACGCAGTATTTT.

The rearrangement uses TRBV9 and TRBJ2-2; D unresolved. Trimming pared 1 base from V and 5 bases from J, leaving 3 bases between. Germline V gene sequence: CDR1 SGDLS, CDR2 YYNGEE. The CDR3 runs 12 residues. As DNA, the CDR3 is TGTGCCAGCAGCGTATATACCGGGGAGCTGTTTTTT. This sequence encodes CASSVYTGELFF.

The chain uses TRBV6-5 and TRBJ1-6; D remains ambiguous. Germline CDR1 reads MNHEY; CDR2 reads SVGAGI. Trimming removed 2 bases from V and 9 bases from J, with 17 bases in between. This CDR3 is 16 amino acids long. The CDR3 here is CASSYPPNPGFSPLHF. In nucleotides, the CDR3 is TGTGCCAGCAGTTACCCGCCTAACCCGGGGTTTTCACCCCTCCACTTT.